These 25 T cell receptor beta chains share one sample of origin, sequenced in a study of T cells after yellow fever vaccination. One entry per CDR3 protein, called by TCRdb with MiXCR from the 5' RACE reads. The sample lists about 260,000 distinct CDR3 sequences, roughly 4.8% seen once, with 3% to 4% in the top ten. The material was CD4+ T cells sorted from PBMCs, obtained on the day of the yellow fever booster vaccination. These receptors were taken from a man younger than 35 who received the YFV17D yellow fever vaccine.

The CDR3 nucleotides are TGCAGTGCTATAACCAGCGGTTCCACAGATACGCAGTATTTT. This encodes CSAITSGSTDTQYF. This sequence joins TRBV20-1 and TRBJ2-3; the D gene is possibly TRBD2 (5 bases). The ends were cut back, 4 bases at V and 2 bases at J, with 13 bases in the middle. Germline-derived CDR1 and CDR2 are DFQATT and SNEGSKA (reference sequence). This CDR3 region has 14 residues.

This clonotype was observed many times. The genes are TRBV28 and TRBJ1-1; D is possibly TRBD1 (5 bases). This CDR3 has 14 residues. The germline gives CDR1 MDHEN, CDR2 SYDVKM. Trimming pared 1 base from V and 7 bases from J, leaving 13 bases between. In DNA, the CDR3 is TGTGCCAGCAGTTTATTTCTTGGGGGGGATGAAGCTTTCTTT. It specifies CASSLFLGGDEAFF.

The CDR3 sequence is CASSLQAYGYTF. The CDR3 DNA sequence: TGTGCCAGCAGTTTACAAGCCTATGGCTACACCTTC. The rearrangement uses TRBV28 and TRBJ1-2; D ambiguous. Germline V gives CDR1 MDHEN, CDR2 SYDVKM. Trimming took off 2 bases at V and 4 bases at J, with 5 bases between the two ends. This CDR3 region has 12 residues.

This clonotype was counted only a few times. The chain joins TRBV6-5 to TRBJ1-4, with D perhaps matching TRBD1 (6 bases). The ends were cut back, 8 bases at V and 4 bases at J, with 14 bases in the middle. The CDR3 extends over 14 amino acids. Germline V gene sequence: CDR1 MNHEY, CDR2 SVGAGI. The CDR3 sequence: CASGRTVNNEKLFF. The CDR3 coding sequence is TGTGCCAGCGGAAGGACAGTAAATAATGAAAAACTGTTTTTT.

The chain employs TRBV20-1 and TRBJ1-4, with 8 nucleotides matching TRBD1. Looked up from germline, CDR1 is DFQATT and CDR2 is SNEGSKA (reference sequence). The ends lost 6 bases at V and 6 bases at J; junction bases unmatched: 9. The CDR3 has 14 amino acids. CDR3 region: CSATTGAPYEKLFF. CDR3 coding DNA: TGCAGTGCAACGACAGGGGCCCCCTATGAAAAACTGTTTTTT.

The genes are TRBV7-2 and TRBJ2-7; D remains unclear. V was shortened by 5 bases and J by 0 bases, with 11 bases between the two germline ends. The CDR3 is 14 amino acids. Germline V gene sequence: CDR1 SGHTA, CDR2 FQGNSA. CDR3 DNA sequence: TGTGCCAGCAGCCGGAGACCCAGCTCCTACGAGCAGTACTTC. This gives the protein CASSRRPSSYEQYF.

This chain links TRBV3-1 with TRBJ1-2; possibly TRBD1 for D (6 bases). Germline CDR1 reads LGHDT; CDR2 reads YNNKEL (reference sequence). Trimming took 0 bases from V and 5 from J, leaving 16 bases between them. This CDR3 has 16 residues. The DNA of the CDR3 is TGTGCCAGCAGCCAAGAGGGTCCTAGAGGGGGGTATGGCTACACCTTC. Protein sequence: CASSQEGPRGGYGYTF.

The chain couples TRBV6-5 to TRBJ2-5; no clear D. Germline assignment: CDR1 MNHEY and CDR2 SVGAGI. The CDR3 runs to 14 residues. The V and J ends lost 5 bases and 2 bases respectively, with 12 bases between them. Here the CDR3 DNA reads TGTGCCAGCAGTCGAGATCTAGATCAAGAGACCCAGTACTTC. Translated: CASSRDLDQETQYF.

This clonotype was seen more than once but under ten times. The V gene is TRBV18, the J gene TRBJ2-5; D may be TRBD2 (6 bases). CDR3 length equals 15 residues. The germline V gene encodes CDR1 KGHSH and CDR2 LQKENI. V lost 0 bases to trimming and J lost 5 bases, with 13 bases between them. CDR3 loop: CASSPPALAGETQYF. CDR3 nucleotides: TGTGCCAGCTCACCACCAGCACTAGCTGGGGAGACCCAGTACTTC.

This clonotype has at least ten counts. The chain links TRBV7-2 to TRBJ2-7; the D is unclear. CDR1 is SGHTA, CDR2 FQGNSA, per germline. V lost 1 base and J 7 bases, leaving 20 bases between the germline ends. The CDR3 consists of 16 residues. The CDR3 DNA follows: TGTGCCAGCAGCTTAGACTCGAAAGGCAGTCTTGGGGAGCAGTACTTC. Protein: CASSLDSKGSLGEQYF.

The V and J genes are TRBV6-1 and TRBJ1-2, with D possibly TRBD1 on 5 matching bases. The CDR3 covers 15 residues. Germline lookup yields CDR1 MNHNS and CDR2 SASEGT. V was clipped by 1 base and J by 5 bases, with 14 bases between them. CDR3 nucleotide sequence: TGTGCCAGCAGTGAAGTGAGAGGGGCAGGGTATGGCTACACCTTC. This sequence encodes CASSEVRGAGYGYTF.

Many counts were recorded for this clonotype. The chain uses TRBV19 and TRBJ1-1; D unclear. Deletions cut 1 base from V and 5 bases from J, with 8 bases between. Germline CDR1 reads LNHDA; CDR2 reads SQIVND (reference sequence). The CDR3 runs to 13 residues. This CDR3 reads CASSIVGDTEAFF. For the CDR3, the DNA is TGTGCCAGTAGTATAGTCGGGGATACTGAAGCTTTCTTT. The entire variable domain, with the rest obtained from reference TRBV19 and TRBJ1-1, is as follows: DGGITQSPKYLFRKEGQNVTLSCEQNLNHDAMYWYRQDPGQGLRLIYYSQIVNDFQKGDIAEGYSVSREKKESFPLTVTSAQKNPTAFYLCASSIVGDTEAFFGQGTRLTVV.

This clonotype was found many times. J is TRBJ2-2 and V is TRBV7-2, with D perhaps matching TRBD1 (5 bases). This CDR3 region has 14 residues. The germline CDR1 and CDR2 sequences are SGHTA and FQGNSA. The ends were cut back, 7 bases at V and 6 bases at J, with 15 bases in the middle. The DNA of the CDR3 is TGTGCCAGCACCCTGGACATTCCGGCCGGGGAGCTGTTTTTT. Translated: CASTLDIPAGELFF.

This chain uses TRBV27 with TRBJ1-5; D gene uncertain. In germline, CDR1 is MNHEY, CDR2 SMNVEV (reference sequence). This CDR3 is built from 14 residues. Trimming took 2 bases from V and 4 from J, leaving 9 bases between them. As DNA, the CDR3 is TGTGCCAGCAGTTTACGCGGTTATAATCAGCCCCAGCATTTT. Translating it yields CASSLRGYNQPQHF.

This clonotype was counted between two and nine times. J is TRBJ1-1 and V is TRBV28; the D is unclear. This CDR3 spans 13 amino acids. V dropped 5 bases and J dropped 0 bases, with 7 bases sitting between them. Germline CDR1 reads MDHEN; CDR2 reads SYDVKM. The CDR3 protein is CASSQSVNTEAFF. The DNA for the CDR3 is TGTGCCAGCAGTCAATCAGTGAACACTGAAGCTTTCTTT.

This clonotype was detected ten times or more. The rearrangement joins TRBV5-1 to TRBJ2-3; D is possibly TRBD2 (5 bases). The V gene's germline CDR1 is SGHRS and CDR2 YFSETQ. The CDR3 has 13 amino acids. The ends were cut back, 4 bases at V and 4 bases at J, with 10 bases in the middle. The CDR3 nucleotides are TGCGCCAGCAGCGATCAACTAGCAGATACGCAGTATTTT. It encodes CASSDQLADTQYF.

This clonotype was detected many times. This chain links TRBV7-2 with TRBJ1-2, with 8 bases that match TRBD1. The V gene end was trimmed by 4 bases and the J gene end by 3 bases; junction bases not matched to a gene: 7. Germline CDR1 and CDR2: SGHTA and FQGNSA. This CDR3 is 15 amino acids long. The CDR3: CASSSQGGFDYGYTF. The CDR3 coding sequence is TGTGCCAGCAGCTCACAGGGGGGTTTCGACTATGGCTACACCTTC.

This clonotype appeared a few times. The CDR3 loop reads CASSLGRIYGYTF. The CDR3 nucleotides read TGTGCCAGCAGCTTGGGACGGATCTATGGCTACACCTTC. The chain couples TRBV5-6 to TRBJ1-2; no clear D. The V end lost 0 bases, the J end lost 4 bases, and 7 bases lay between the germline ends. Germline CDR1 and CDR2: SGHDT and YYEEEE. The CDR3 sequence is 13 residues long.

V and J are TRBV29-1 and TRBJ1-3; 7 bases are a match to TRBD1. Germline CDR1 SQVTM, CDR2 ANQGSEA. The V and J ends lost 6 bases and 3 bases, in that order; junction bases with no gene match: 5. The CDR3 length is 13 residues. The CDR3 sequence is CSVTGVGGNTIYF. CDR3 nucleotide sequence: TGCAGCGTCACAGGGGTTGGTGGAAACACCATATATTTT.

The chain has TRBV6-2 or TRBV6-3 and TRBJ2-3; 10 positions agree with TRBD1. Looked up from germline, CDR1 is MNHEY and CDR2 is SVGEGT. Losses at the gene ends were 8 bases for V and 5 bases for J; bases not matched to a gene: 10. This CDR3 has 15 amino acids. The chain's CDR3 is CASSGRDRGVDTQYF. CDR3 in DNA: TGTGCCAGCTCCGGGAGGGACAGGGGTGTAGATACGCAGTATTTT.

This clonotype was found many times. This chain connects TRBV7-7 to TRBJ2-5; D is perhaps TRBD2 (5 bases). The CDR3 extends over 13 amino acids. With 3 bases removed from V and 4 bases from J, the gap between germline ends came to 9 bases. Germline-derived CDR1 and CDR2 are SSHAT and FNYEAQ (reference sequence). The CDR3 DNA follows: TGTGCCAGCAGCTTTGCCGGAGGAGAGACCCAGTACTTC. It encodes CASSFAGGETQYF.

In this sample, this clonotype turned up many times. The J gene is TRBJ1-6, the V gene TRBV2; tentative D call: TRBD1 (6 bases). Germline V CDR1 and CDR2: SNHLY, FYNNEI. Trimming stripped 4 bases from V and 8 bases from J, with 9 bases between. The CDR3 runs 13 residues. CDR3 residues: CASSGDTYSPLHF. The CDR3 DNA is TGTGCCAGCAGTGGGGACACATATTCACCCCTCCACTTT.

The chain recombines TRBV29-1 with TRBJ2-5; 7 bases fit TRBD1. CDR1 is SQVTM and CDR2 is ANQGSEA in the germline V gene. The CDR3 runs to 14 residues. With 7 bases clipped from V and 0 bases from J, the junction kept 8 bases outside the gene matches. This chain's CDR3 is CSGLRTGNQETQYF. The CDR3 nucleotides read TGCAGCGGCCTGAGGACAGGAAACCAAGAGACCCAGTACTTC.

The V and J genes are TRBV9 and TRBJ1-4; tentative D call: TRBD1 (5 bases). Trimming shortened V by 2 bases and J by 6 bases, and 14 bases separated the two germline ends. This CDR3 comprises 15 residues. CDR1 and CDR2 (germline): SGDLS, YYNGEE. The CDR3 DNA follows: TGTGCCAGCAGCGTTTCGGGCAGGGTGGATGAAAAACTGTTTTTT. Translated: CASSVSGRVDEKLFF.

The CDR3 here is CASTTGTEAFF. For the CDR3, the DNA is TGTGCCAGCACAACCGGGACGGAAGCTTTCTTT. The V gene is TRBV6-6, the J gene TRBJ1-1; D is possibly TRBD1 (5 bases). In germline, CDR1 is MNHNY, CDR2 SVGAGI (reference sequence). The V end was cut by 7 bases, the J end by 8 bases, with 11 bases between. The CDR3 runs 11 residues.